This T cell receptor (beta chain) was recovered during a study of blood T cell repertoires in COVID-19 (dated by TCRdb to 2020 to 2022). For context, the study as a whole: Samples covering the acute and convalescent phases of COVID-19 were provided by collaborators in the United States, Italy and Spain. The material from the prospective study consisted of cDNA or gDNA derived from T cells, B-cell-depleted T cells, or PBMCs. Deeply sampled blood TCRbeta repertoires from subjects exposed to, actively infected with, or recovered from COVID-19 were included in the dataset. The repertoires were made available in a free public database intended to serve as a resource for research on the immune response to SARS-CoV-2. Samples came from the ongoing ImmuneRACE study (first 160 participants) plus 1,254 subjects from 6 global collaborators. The sample metadata nearly always contained a de-identified subject ID, COVID-19 status, age in years and sex. Where HLA class I and class II types were available, the types were taken from metadata supplied by the sample provider, not from assay-based typing.

Based on the germline V gene, the CDR1 and CDR2 sequences are SGHRS and YFSETQ. The CDR3 spans 14 residues, from the cysteine through the phenylalanine. Just the 42-base CDR3 DNA is kept, in frame starting at base 1. V has 0 bases trimmed and J has 8 bases trimmed; junction bases matching no gene number 3. Worth noting for this clone: Its target antigen remains unknown. No base quality values were provided; no much bigger clone lies one nucleotide off.

What the authors observed across the whole study: The amount of clinical and demographic metadata varied by source and participant and was provided uncurated.

TCRbeta CDR3 regions were amplified from genomic DNA by means of the immunoSEQ Assay, a bias-controlled multiplex PCR. In the paper's pipeline: Nucleated cell counts per sample were estimated from amplification of reference gene primers within the assay. To quantify the absolute abundance of each unique TCRbeta CDR3 rearrangement, sequence reads were collapsed and filtered. Productive Simpson clonality was computed per sample as the square root of Simpson's diversity index over productive rearrangements. TCRdb re-hosts the immuneACCESS table, in-frame sequences only. Its copies lack some clones; in the studies checked, an unresolved V gene accounts for under half of them, and the cause for the rest is not known. D and trimming were read from the DNA, whereas the V and J calls and clone size are those reported in that table. This sample is represented by 150,000 to 200,000 clones; 84% of them were singletons. The ten most abundant clones make up about 3.2% of the sample.

Participants in the prospective study were aged about 18 to 95 years, lived in some 24 United States geographic areas, and enrolled through a virtual design. In the prospective study, cohorts were assigned on the basis of participant-reported clinical history obtained from a screening survey and a study questionnaire. Exposed participants were defined as having been in contact with someone with a PCR-confirmed or clinician-diagnosed COVID-19 case within 2 weeks of study entry. In the prospective study, whole blood, serum and a nasopharyngeal or oropharyngeal swab were collected from each participant by mobile phlebotomists. Prospective study participants could optionally give additional blood draws and questionnaires over a roughly two-month period. Prospective study blood samples were shipped either frozen or at room temperature before DNA extraction.

The sequencing input was PBMCs or T cells enriched from blood (not recorded which). Rearrangement joined TRBV5-1 to TRBJ1-1; 11 middle bases align to TRBD1. The TCR originated in a woman between 25 and 40 years old who had been exposed to COVID-19. In nucleotide form, the sequence is TGCGCCAGCAGCTTGGGGGACAGGGGGTTCGAAGCTTTCTTT. Its product reads: CASSLGDRGFEAFF.